This T cell receptor beta chain is from a study of control samples from healthy donors and cancer patients. Sequencing was performed with immunoSEQ multiplex PCR; in TCRdb, only in-frame clones are kept and a portion is missing. Of 2,500 to 3,000 clones listed, 85% to 95% were seen once; the top ten hold about 32%. Germline CDR1 and CDR2: MNHNY and SVGAGI (reference sequence). The CDR3 consists of 13 residues. Trimming shortened V by 10 bases and J by 4 bases, and 16 bases separated the two germline ends. The chain joins TRBV6-6 to TRBJ1-2, with D perhaps matching TRBD1 (5 bases). Specimen: PBMCs. The clonotype comes from a man in his sixties or seventies with lung cancer. CDR3 region: CATRGGVAYGYTF. Here the CDR3 DNA reads TGTGCCACCCGCGGAGGGGTCGCCTATGGCTACACCTTC.